This T cell receptor beta chain was observed in a study of T-cell reconstitution after alpha-beta-depleted transplantation in children. TCRbeta library construction was performed incorporating unique molecular identifiers. TCRdb re-called the PCR reads through MiXCR, storing one row per CDR3 protein. The table has 640,000 or so distinct CDR3 sequences, 16% seen once. This clonotype occurred many times. V was pared by 6 bases and J by 5 bases, with 14 bases between. This CDR3 region has 12 residues. Germline V gene lookup returns CDR1 DFQATT and CDR2 SNEGSKA (reference sequence). Sequences were derived from PBMCs from the stem cell graft donor, sampled from the stem cell graft. The V and J genes are TRBV20-1 and TRBJ2-7; the D gene is possibly TRBD2 (6 bases). This TCR was recovered from a human donor who donated a stem cell graft to a child with acute myeloid leukemia. The CDR3 here is CSASTRGNEQYF. The CDR3 coding sequence is TGCAGTGCCTCGACCCGGGGGAACGAGCAGTACTTC.